These 27 T cell receptor beta chains share one sample of origin, sequenced in a study of T-cell reconstitution after alpha-beta-depleted transplantation in children. It was with unique molecular identifiers that the TCRbeta library was prepared. From the PCR reads, TCRdb called clonotypes with MiXCR, one entry per CDR3 protein. In the table there are approximately 520,000 distinct CDR3 sequences, about 30% of which are singletons. The material sequenced was PBMCs from the stem cell graft donor, taken from the stem cell graft. The receptor set was obtained from a human donor who donated a stem cell graft to a child with aplastic anemia.

J is TRBJ1-1 and V is TRBV7-8; D not certain. Germline V lookup: CDR1 SGHVS, CDR2 FQNEAQ. The CDR3 is 14 amino acids. V lost 11 bases and J lost 1, with 17 bases in between. The chain's CDR3 is CAAVKGVTNTEAFF. The CDR3 DNA is TGTGCCGCTGTCAAGGGAGTCACGAACACTGAAGCTTTCTTT.

This clonotype has more than one count but fewer than ten. This sequence joins TRBV5-4 and TRBJ2-4, with TRBD1 matching 9 bases. V trimming: 4 bases; J trimming: 0 bases; junction bases outside the gene matches: 5. Germline V gives CDR1 SGHNT, CDR2 YYREEE (reference sequence). The CDR3 sequence is 16 residues long. CDR3 bases: TGTGCCAGCAGCCCGGGACAGGGTGAAGCCAAAAACATTCAGTACTTC. It yields the protein CASSPGQGEAKNIQYF. The complete variable domain, with remaining parts taken from reference TRBV5-4 and TRBJ2-4, reads ETGVTQSPTHLIKTRGQQVTLRCSSQSGHNTVSWYQQALGQGPQFIFQYYREEENGRGNFPPRFSGLQFPNYSSELNVNALELDDSALYLCASSPGQGEAKNIQYFGAGTRLSVL.

The table lists this clonotype with a few counts. This sequence joins TRBV4-3 and TRBJ2-5, with D possibly being TRBD2 (6 bases). V was clipped by 0 bases and J by 5 bases, with 7 bases between them. CDR1 LGHNA and CDR2 YSLEER come from the germline V gene. The CDR3 covers 13 residues. This CDR3 is CASSQEREETQYF. CDR3 in DNA: TGCGCCAGCAGCCAAGAACGGGAGGAGACCCAGTACTTC.

This clonotype was picked up a small number of times. The chain recombines TRBV6-5 with TRBJ1-4, with 8 positions matching TRBD1. V dropped 4 bases and J dropped 12; count of bases not matched to a gene: 10. There are 14 residues in the CDR3. Germline CDR1 reads MNHEY; CDR2 reads SVGAGI. The CDR3 sequence is CASSLDRDVSELFF. DNA of the CDR3: TGTGCCAGCAGTTTGGACAGGGATGTTTCGGAACTGTTTTTT.

This clonotype was counted only a few times. This chain links TRBV6-2 or TRBV6-3 with TRBJ2-1; 8 nucleotides line up with TRBD2. Germline CDR1 MNHEY, CDR2 SVGEGT. CDR3 length: 15 amino acids. Trimming at V came to 7 bases and at J to 4 bases, leaving 9 bases not matched to a gene. The CDR3 sequence: CASTPAGLEYNEQFF. The CDR3 bases are TGTGCCAGCACTCCCGCGGGACTAGAATACAATGAGCAGTTCTTC.

The V call is TRBV29-1, the J call TRBJ2-3, with TRBD2 matching 12 bases. V shed 7 bases, J shed 5 bases, and the junction held 10 bases outside the gene matches. CDR1 and CDR2 (germline): SQVTM, ANQGSEA. CDR3 length: 15 amino acids. CDR3 nucleotide sequence: TGCAGCGCCAAGACGACTAGCGGGAGCCAAGATACGCAGTATTTT. It specifies CSAKTTSGSQDTQYF.

The J gene is TRBJ2-1, the V gene TRBV5-1; D is perhaps TRBD2 (5 bases). The V gene lost 3 bases and the J gene lost 3 bases, with 10 bases spanning the gap. The CDR3 has 14 residues. The V gene's germline CDR1 is SGHRS and CDR2 YFSETQ. The CDR3 DNA reads as TGCGCCAGCAGCTCCGGACTGGACTACAATGAGCAGTTCTTC. It codes for CASSSGLDYNEQFF.

In the case of this clonotype: A junction end diverges from the germline sequence, so it may reflect a read error. This chain joins TRBV20-1 and TRBJ1-2; D remains ambiguous. This CDR3 is built from 12 residues. CDR1 is DFQATT and CDR2 is SNEGSKA in the germline V gene (reference sequence). The CDR3 DNA reads TGCAGTGCTAGGGGCAGCAACTATGGCTACGCCTTC. Protein sequence: CSARGSNYGYAF.

The rearrangement links TRBV18 to TRBJ2-3; D is tentatively TRBD1 or TRBD2 (5 bases each). The CDR3 contains 14 residues. Trimming took off 6 bases at V and 2 bases at J, with 12 bases between the two ends. The germline V gene has CDR1 KGHSH and CDR2 LQKENI. The CDR3 nucleotides read TGTGCCAGCTCCGGATTCGGGGCCACAGATACGCAGTATTTT. It is translated as CASSGFGATDTQYF.

The gene calls are TRBV27 and TRBJ2-5; 10 bases line up with TRBD2. Germline CDR1 is MNHEY and CDR2 is SMNVEV (reference sequence). V was pared by 2 bases and J by 5 bases, with 14 bases of the junction left unmatched. The CDR3 sequence is 18 residues long. CDR3 DNA sequence: TGTGCCAGCAGTTTAGATGGGGCTAGCGGGAGCGGCCGGGAGACCCAGTACTTC. It yields the protein CASSLDGASGSGRETQYF.

This chain joins TRBV7-9 and TRBJ2-3; D perhaps matches TRBD1 (6 bases). CDR3 length equals 13 residues. Germline lookup yields CDR1 SEHNR and CDR2 FQNEAQ (reference sequence). The V end was cut by 5 bases, the J end by 0 bases, with 6 bases between. The CDR3 here is CASSGQSTDTQYF. CDR3 bases: TGTGCCAGCAGCGGACAGAGCACAGATACGCAGTATTTT.

V and J are TRBV7-9 and TRBJ1-5; D might be TRBD1 (5 bases). Per germline, CDR1 SEHNR and CDR2 FQNEAQ (reference sequence). The CDR3 sequence is 14 residues long. The germline V and J ends were trimmed by 4 bases and 6 bases, with 13 bases remaining between them. Here the CDR3 reads CASSSSRGPQPQHF. In DNA, the CDR3 is TGTGCCAGCAGCTCATCAAGGGGTCCTCAGCCCCAGCATTTT. Full variable domain (remainder filled in from reference TRBV7-9 and TRBJ1-5): DTGVSQNPRHKITKRGQNVTFRCDPISEHNRLYWYRQTLGQGPEFLTYFQNEAQLEKSRLLSDRFSAERPKGSFSTLEIQRTEQGDSAMYLCASSSSRGPQPQHFGDGTRLSIL.

In its sample, this clonotype was seen a few times. CDR3 nucleotide sequence: TGTGCCAGCCAGCCGGACAGGGATAACTACAATGAGCAGTTCTTC. The encoded protein is CASQPDRDNYNEQFF. V and J are TRBV18 and TRBJ2-1; TRBD1 matches at 8 bases. With V trimmed by 8 bases and J by 3 bases, 9 bases remained unmatched. CDR3 size: 15 residues. Germline loops: CDR1 KGHSH, CDR2 LQKENI.

This clonotype was detected a few times. V is TRBV19 and J is TRBJ2-5, with 10 nucleotides matching TRBD2. The CDR3 totals 19 residues. Germline-derived CDR1 and CDR2 are LNHDA and SQIVND (reference sequence). The V gene end was trimmed by 5 bases and the J gene end by 0 bases; junction bases not matched to a gene: 15. CDR3 amino acids: CASSSAASGSDLYQETQYF. The CDR3 DNA reads TGTGCCAGTAGTTCGGCGGCTAGCGGGAGCGATTTGTACCAAGAGACCCAGTACTTC.

The gene calls are TRBV7-2 and TRBJ2-7; D is ambiguous. The V end was cut by 1 base, the J end by 3 bases, with 10 bases between. The CDR3 sequence is 14 residues long. The germline gives CDR1 SGHTA, CDR2 FQGNSA. CDR3 loop: CASSLEVGFYEQYF. The DNA for the CDR3 is TGTGCCAGCAGCTTAGAGGTCGGCTTCTACGAGCAGTACTTC.

This clonotype turned up a few times. This chain connects TRBV12-3 or TRBV12-4 to TRBJ2-3; D is perhaps TRBD2 (5 bases). This CDR3 is 14 amino acids long. Trimming stripped 6 bases from V and 4 bases from J, with 14 bases between. The CDR3 nucleotides read TGTGCCAGCAGCTCCCGGACTCGGCCAGATACGCAGTATTTT. It codes for CASSSRTRPDTQYF.

The chain couples TRBV6-6 to TRBJ1-1; the D is unclear. The CDR3 length is 11 residues. Germline CDR1 reads MNHNY; CDR2 reads SVGAGI (reference sequence). Trimming shortened V by 2 bases and J by 11 bases, and 9 bases separated the two germline ends. The CDR3 region has the DNA TGTGCCAGCAGTTACCAGGTTCCGGCTTTCTTT. Translating gives CASSYQVPAFF.

The rearrangement joins TRBV20-1 to TRBJ1-1; weak D call: TRBD1 (6 bases). CDR3 length: 16 amino acids. The V end lost 3 bases, the J end lost 1 base, and 18 bases lay between the germline ends. Germline V gene lookup returns CDR1 DFQATT and CDR2 SNEGSKA (reference sequence). The DNA for the CDR3 is TGCAGTGCTAGGCAAGGGGGGATAAAAACGAACACTGAAGCTTTCTTT. Its translation: CSARQGGIKTNTEAFF.

V usage is TRBV29-1 and J usage is TRBJ2-3; 7 bases align to TRBD1. The germline V gene has CDR1 SQVTM and CDR2 ANQGSEA. The CDR3 loop spans 13 amino acids. V dropped 5 bases and J dropped 0; count of bases not matched to a gene: 2. CDR3 region: CSVRQGSTDTQYF. The CDR3 nucleotides read TGCAGCGTTAGACAGGGAAGCACAGATACGCAGTATTTT.

This clonotype has just a few counts. This rearrangement joins TRBV7-2 to TRBJ2-1; possibly TRBD2 for D (6 bases). The CDR3 sequence is 15 residues long. V lost 0 bases and J 8 bases, leaving 14 bases between the germline ends. Germline V gene data show CDR1 as SGHTA and CDR2 as FQGNSA. The CDR3 sequence: CASSLAPGAVYEQFF. For the CDR3, the DNA is TGTGCCAGCAGCTTAGCGCCGGGAGCGGTATATGAGCAGTTCTTC.

This clonotype was observed a few times. The V gene is TRBV9, the J gene TRBJ2-2; D is uncertain. The CDR3 is 15 residues long. V was pared by 0 bases and J by 4 bases, with 10 bases between. Germline V gene lookup returns CDR1 SGDLS and CDR2 YYNGEE. CDR3 DNA: TGTGCCAGCAGCGTAGAACAGAGGCGCACCGGGGAGCTGTTTTTT. Translating gives CASSVEQRRTGELFF.

This clonotype was found a few times. The rearrangement uses TRBV20-1 and TRBJ1-5, with D hard to call. CDR3 length equals 14 residues. Germline V gene data show CDR1 as DFQATT and CDR2 as SNEGSKA (reference sequence). V gave up 5 bases and J gave up 2 bases, with 13 bases separating them. The CDR3 DNA reads TGCAGTGCTGGAGTTGGGTCAGGCAATCAGCCCCAGCATTTT. Residues: CSAGVGSGNQPQHF.

This clonotype has just a few counts. The chain couples TRBV29-1 to TRBJ2-5; 10 nucleotides match TRBD1. Losses at the gene ends were 7 bases for V and 5 bases for J; bases not matched to a gene: 4. CDR1 SQVTM and CDR2 ANQGSEA come from the germline V gene. The CDR3 is made up of 12 amino acids. CDR3: CSGRTGGETQYF. The CDR3 region has the DNA TGCAGCGGTAGGACAGGGGGTGAGACCCAGTACTTC.

The J gene is TRBJ2-2, the V gene TRBV7-3; D is ambiguous. Between the trimmed V and J ends, which lost 5 bases and 7 bases, there was a span of 17 bases. The V gene's germline CDR1 is SGHTA and CDR2 FQGTGA. The CDR3 runs to 15 residues. CDR3 in amino acids: CASSPTSRDYGELFF. The DNA for the CDR3 is TGTGCCAGCAGCCCAACCTCCCGAGATTACGGGGAGCTGTTTTTT.

A few counts support this clonotype. The chain carries TRBV20-1 and TRBJ1-2; D not certain. This CDR3 has 16 amino acids. Trimming shortened V by 6 bases and J by 2 bases, and 22 bases separated the two germline ends. CDR1 and CDR2 from the germline V gene are DFQATT and SNEGSKA (reference sequence). In nucleotides, the CDR3 is TGCAGTGCCCCTGCTGGCCGGGGAAAATCGAACTATGGCTACACCTTC. This translates into CSAPAGRGKSNYGYTF.

The chain joins TRBV4-3 to TRBJ2-1, with 13 bases fitting TRBD2. Looked up from germline, CDR1 is LGHNA and CDR2 is YSLEER. This CDR3 spans 17 amino acids. The trim removed 0 bases at V and 6 bases at J, leaving 5 bases unmatched. The CDR3 reads CASSQETSGRAVNEQFF. CDR3 nucleotides: TGCGCCAGCAGCCAAGAAACTAGCGGGAGGGCCGTCAATGAGCAGTTCTTC.

The J gene is TRBJ2-1, the V gene TRBV19, with unresolved D. The CDR3 runs to 14 residues. Looked up from germline, CDR1 is LNHDA and CDR2 is SQIVND (reference sequence). The ends were cut back, 7 bases at V and 4 bases at J, with 14 bases in the middle. The CDR3 loop reads CASNYNRDYNEQFF. CDR3 in DNA: TGTGCCAGTAATTACAATAGGGATTACAATGAGCAGTTCTTC.